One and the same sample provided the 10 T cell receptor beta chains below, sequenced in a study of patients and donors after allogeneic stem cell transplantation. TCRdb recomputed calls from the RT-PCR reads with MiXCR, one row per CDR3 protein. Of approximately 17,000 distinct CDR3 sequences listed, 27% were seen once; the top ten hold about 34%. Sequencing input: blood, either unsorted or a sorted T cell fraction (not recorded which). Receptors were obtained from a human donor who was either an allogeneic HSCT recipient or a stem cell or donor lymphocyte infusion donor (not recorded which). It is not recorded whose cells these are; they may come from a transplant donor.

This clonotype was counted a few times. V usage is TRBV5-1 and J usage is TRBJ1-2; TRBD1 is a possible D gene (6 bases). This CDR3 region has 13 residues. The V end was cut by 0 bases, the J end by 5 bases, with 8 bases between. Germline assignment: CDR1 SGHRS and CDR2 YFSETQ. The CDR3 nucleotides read TGCGCCAGCAGCTTGGAGGGGGAGTATGGCTACACCTTC. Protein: CASSLEGEYGYTF. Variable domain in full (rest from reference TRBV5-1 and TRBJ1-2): KAGVTQTPRYLIKTRGQQVTLSCSPISGHRSVSWYQQTPGQGLQFLFEYFSETQRNKGNFPGRFSGRQFSNSRSEMNVSTLELGDSALYLCASSLEGEYGYTFGSGTRLTVV.

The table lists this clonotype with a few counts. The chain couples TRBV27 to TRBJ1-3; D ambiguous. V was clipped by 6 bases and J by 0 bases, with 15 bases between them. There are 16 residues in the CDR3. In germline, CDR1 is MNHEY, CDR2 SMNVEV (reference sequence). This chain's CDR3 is CASRLADGSSGNTIYF. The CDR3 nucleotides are TGTGCCAGCAGACTGGCCGACGGAAGCTCTGGAAACACCATATATTTT.

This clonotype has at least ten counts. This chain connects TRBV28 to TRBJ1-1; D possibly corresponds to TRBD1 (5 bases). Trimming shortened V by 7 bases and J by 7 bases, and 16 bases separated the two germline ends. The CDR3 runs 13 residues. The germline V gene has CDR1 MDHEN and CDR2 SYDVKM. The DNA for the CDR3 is TGTGCCAGCATGCAAACAGGCCTTTTTGAAGCTTTCTTT. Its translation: CASMQTGLFEAFF.

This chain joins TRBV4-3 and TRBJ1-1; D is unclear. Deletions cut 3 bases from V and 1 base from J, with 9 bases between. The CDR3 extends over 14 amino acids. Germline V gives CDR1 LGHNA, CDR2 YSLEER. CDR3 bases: TGCGCCAGCAGCCATATTTTACAGAACACTGAAGCTTTCTTT. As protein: CASSHILQNTEAFF.

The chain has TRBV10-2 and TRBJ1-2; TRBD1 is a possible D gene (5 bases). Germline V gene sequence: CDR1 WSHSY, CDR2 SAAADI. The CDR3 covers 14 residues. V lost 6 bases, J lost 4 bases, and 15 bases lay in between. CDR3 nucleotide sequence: TGCGCCAGCAGGAGCGGGACGGCCACCTATGGCTACACCTTC. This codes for CASRSGTATYGYTF.

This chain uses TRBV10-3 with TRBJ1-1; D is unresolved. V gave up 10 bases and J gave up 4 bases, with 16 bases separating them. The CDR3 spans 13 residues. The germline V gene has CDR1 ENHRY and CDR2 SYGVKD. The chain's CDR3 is CATTGRPPTEAFF. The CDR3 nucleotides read TGTGCCACCACCGGTCGTCCCCCCACTGAAGCTTTCTTT.

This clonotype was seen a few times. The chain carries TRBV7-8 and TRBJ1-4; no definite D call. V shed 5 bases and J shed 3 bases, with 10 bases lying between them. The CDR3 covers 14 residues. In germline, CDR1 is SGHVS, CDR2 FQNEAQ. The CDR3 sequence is CASSQRRANEKLFF. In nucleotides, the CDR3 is TGTGCCAGCAGCCAGAGACGGGCTAATGAAAAACTGTTTTTT.

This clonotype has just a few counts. The CDR3 reads CASSSRLAGTDTQYF. Written as DNA, the CDR3 is TGTGCCAGCAGCTCTCGACTAGCGGGGACAGATACGCAGTATTTT. This sequence joins TRBV7-8 and TRBJ2-3; 11 nucleotides align to TRBD2. Looked up from germline, CDR1 is SGHVS and CDR2 is FQNEAQ. The J segment lost 3 bases and the V segment lost 4 bases, leaving 3 bases of the junction unmatched. The CDR3 is 15 amino acids.

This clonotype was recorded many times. The CDR3 sequence: CASSPNRDNYGYTF. DNA of the CDR3: TGTGCCAGCAGTCCAAACAGGGATAACTATGGCTACACCTTC. V gene TRBV12-3 or TRBV12-4 combines with J gene TRBJ1-2; D perhaps matches TRBD1 (6 bases). V was cut by 5 bases and J by 1 base, with 11 bases left in between. The CDR3 is made up of 14 amino acids.

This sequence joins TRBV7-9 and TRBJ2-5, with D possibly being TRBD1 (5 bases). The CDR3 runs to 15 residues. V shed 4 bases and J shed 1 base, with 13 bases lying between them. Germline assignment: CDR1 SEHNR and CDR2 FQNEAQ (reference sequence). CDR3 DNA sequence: TGTGCCAGCAGCTGGAGACAGAGGTCCCAAGAGACCCAGTACTTC. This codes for CASSWRQRSQETQYF.